This T cell receptor (beta chain) was identified in a study of blood T cells in healthy people across ages. A sample-barcoded 5' primer and a J-beta primer mix were used in a second PCR of about 7 to 12 cycles. TCRdb recomputed calls from the 5' RACE reads with MiXCR, one row per CDR3 protein. The sample records about 1,600,000 distinct CDR3 sequences, roughly 45% being singletons. This CDR3 is 15 amino acids long. V was clipped by 5 bases and J by 3 bases; unmatched bases: 10. CDR1 SEHNR and CDR2 FQNEAQ come from the germline V gene (reference sequence). The genes are TRBV7-9 and TRBJ2-7; TRBD2 matches 7 bases. This sequence originates from a woman younger than 35 in good health. Sequencing input: blood. The CDR3 protein is CASSGTGGRGYEQYF. The CDR3 coding sequence is TGTGCCAGCAGCGGGACGGGAGGTAGGGGCTACGAGCAGTACTTC.